This T cell receptor (beta chain) is drawn from a study of T cell clonotyping in hematopoietic cell transplantation. This CDR3 is 15 amino acids long. Germline lookup yields CDR1 LNHDA and CDR2 SQIVND (reference sequence). V lost 5 bases and J lost 2; bases outside the gene matches: 5. Sequencing used immunoSEQ multiplex PCR; TCRdb keeps in-frame clones, though not all of them. The top ten hold 2.7% of the sample, which has approximately 17,000 clones, almost 90% seen once. The chain links TRBV19 to TRBJ1-2; TRBD1 agrees at 10 bases. This TCR was recovered from a man in his forties or fifties in good health. Some clones in this sample may be carry-over from other donors' samples. The specimen was peripheral blood mononuclear cells. DNA of the CDR3: TGTGCCAGTAGTCCAGACAGGGGGCGGAACTATGGCTACACCTTC. Translation gives CASSPDRGRNYGYTF.